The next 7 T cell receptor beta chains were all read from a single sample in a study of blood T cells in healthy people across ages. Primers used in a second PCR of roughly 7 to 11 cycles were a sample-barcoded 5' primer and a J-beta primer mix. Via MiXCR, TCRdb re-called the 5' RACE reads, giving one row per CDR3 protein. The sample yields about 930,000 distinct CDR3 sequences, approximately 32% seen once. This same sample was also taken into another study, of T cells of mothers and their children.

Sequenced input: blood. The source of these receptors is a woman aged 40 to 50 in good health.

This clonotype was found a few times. CDR3 loop: CASSLGGTGAGYGYTF. The CDR3 nucleotides are TGTGCCAGCAGCTTAGGGGGGACAGGGGCCGGCTATGGCTACACCTTC. V gene TRBV7-2 combines with J gene TRBJ1-2; TRBD1 matches at 10 bases. The CDR3 has 16 residues. From germline, CDR1 is SGHTA and CDR2 FQGNSA. With V trimmed by 1 base and J by 4 bases, 6 bases remained unmatched.

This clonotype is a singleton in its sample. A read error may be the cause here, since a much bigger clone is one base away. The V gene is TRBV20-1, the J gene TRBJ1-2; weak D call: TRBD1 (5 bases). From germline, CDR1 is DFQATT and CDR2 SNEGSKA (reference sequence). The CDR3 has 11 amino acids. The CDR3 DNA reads TGCAGGGCTAGCGACAGCTATGGCTACACCTTC. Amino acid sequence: CRASDSYGYTF.

This CDR3 is CASSSTLIAAPEDEQYF. Written as DNA, the CDR3 is TGCGCCAGCAGCTCCACTTTGATAGCGGCCCCTGAGGACGAGCAGTACTTC. This chain connects TRBV5-1 to TRBJ2-7, with D possibly TRBD2 on 6 matching bases. CDR1 and CDR2 (germline): SGHRS, YFSETQ. Trimming removed 3 bases at V and 5 bases at J, with 24 bases between. The CDR3 has 17 residues.

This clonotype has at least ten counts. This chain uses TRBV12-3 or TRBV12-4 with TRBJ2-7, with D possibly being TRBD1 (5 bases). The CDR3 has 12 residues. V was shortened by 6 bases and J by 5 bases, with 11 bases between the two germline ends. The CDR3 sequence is CASSPPGNEQYF. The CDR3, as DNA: TGTGCCAGCAGCCCCCCAGGGAACGAGCAGTACTTC.

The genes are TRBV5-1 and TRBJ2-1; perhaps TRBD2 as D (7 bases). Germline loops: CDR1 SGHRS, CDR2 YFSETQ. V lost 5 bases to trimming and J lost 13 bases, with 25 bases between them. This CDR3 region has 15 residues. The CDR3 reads CASRAGGGDQETQFF. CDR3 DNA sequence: TGCGCCAGCAGAGCCGGAGGGGGGGACCAAGAGACCCAGTTCTTC.

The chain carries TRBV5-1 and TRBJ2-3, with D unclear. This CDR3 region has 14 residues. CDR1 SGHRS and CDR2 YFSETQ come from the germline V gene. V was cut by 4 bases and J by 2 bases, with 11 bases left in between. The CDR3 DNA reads TGCGCCAGCAGCCTATGGACGGACACAGATACGCAGTATTTT. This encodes CASSLWTDTDTQYF.

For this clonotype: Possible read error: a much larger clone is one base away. The CDR3 protein is CASSRDAGNYGYTF. Here the CDR3 DNA reads TGTGCCAGCAGCCGGGACGCGGGTAACTATGGCTACACCTTC. The chain carries TRBV7-2 and TRBJ1-2; weak D call: TRBD1 (5 bases). This CDR3 region has 14 residues. V lost 5 bases and J 1 base, leaving 11 bases between the germline ends. Germline CDR1 and CDR2: SGHTA and FQGNSA.